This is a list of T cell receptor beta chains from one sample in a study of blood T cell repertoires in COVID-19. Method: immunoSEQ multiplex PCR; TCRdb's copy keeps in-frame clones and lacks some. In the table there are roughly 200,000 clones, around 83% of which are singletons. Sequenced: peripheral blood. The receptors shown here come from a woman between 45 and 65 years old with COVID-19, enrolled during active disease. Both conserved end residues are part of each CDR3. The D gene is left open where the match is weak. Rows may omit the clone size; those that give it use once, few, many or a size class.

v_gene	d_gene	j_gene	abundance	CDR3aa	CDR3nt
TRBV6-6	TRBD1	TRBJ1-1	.	CASSHSGTANTEAFF	TGTGCCAGCAGCCACTCCGGGACAGCCAACACTGAAGCTTTCTTT
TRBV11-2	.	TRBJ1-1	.	CASNHEQGFNTEAFF	TGTGCCAGCAACCACGAACAGGGATTTAACACTGAAGCTTTCTTT
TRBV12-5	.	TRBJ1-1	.	CASGLSPGAEAFF	TGTGCTAGTGGTTTGTCACCAGGGGCTGAAGCTTTCTTT
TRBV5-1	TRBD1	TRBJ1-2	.	CASSPQGADGYTF	TGCGCCAGCAGCCCACAGGGGGCGGATGGCTACACCTTC
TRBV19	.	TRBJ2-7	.	CASSIQGSPFEQYF	TGTGCCAGTAGTATACAGGGAAGTCCCTTCGAGCAGTACTTC
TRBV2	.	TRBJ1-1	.	CASSAGRRNTEAFF	TGTGCCAGCAGTGCGGGAAGGCGGAACACTGAAGCTTTCTTT
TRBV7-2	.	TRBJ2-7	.	CASSRTTNSYEQYF	TGTGCCAGCAGCCGGACGACTAACTCCTACGAGCAGTACTTC
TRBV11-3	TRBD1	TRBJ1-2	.	CASSPSGQGREGYTF	TGTGCCAGCAGCCCTAGCGGACAGGGAAGAGAGGGCTACACCTTC
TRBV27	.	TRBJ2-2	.	CASRAALGAVGELFF	TGTGCCAGCAGAGCTGCTCTGGGGGCCGTCGGGGAGCTGTTTTTT
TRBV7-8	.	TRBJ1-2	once	CASSLGSGGLGYTF	TGTGCCAGCAGCTTAGGGTCAGGAGGCCTTGGCTACACCTTC
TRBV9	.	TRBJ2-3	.	CASSVEGGGKDTQYF	TGTGCCAGCAGCGTAGAAGGGGGGGGCAAGGATACGCAGTATTTT
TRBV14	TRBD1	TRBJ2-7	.	CASSQRSRDSSYEQYF	TGTGCCAGCAGCCAACGGTCCAGGGACAGTTCCTACGAGCAGTACTTC
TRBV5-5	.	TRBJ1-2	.	CASSANPDYGYTF	TGTGCCAGCAGCGCTAACCCGGACTATGGCTACACCTTC
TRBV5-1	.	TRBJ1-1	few	CASSFTSTRVTEAFF	TGCGCCAGCAGCTTCACCTCGACTAGGGTCACTGAAGCTTTCTTT
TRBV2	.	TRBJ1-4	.	CASRDSTNEKLFF	TGTGCCAGCCGTGACAGTACTAATGAAAAACTGTTTTTT
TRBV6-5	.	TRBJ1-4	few	CASSYSPGEKLFF	TGTGCCAGCAGTTACTCGCCGGGGGAAAAACTGTTTTTT
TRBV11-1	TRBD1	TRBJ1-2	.	CASSFGQGNYGYTF	TGTGCCAGCAGCTTTGGACAGGGGAACTATGGCTACACCTTC
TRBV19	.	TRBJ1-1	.	CASSSATGNTEAFF	TGTGCCAGTAGTTCAGCGACAGGGAACACTGAAGCTTTCTTT
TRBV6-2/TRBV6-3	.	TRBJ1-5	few	CASSYGGGGSNQPQHF	TGTGCCAGCAGTTATGGGGGTGGGGGGAGCAATCAGCCCCAGCATTTT
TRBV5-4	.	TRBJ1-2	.	CASSPGTSPNGYTF	TGTGCCAGCAGCCCTGGGACTTCCCCAAATGGCTACACCTTC
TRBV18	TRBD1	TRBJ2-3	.	CASSSDRVRADTQYF	TGTGCCAGCTCATCAGACAGGGTACGGGCAGATACGCAGTATTTT
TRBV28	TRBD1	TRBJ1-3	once	CASSPSGGPSGNTIYF	TGTGCCAGCAGTCCGTCAGGGGGTCCCTCTGGAAACACCATATATTTT
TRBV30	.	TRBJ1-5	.	CAWSDRPNQPQHF	TGTGCCTGGAGTGACAGACCTAATCAGCCCCAGCATTTT
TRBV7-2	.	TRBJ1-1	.	CASSLAGGNTEAFF	TGTGCCAGCAGCTTAGCAGGGGGTAACACTGAAGCTTTCTTT
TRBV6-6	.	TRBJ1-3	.	CASSRGGTGNTIYF	TGTGCCAGCAGTAGGGGAGGGACTGGAAACACCATATATTTT
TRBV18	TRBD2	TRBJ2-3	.	CASSPNSGADTQYF	TGTGCCAGCTCCCCAAACAGCGGGGCTGATACGCAGTATTTT
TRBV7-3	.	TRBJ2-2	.	CASSLTLNGELFF	TGTGCCAGCAGCTTAACTTTAAACGGGGAGCTGTTTTTT
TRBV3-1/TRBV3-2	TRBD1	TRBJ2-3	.	CASSPWDRAVAQYF	TGTGCCAGCAGCCCATGGGACAGGGCGGTTGCGCAGTATTTT
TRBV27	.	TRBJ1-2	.	CASSLQGYYGYTF	TGTGCCAGCAGTTTACAGGGATACTATGGCTACACCTTC
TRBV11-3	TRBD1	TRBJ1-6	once	CASSRTGPFNNSPLHF	TGTGCCAGCAGTCGGACAGGCCCATTTAATAATTCACCCCTCCACTTT
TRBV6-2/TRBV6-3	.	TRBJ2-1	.	CASSYNRGAGDNEQFF	TGTGCCAGCAGTTACAACCGGGGGGCGGGCGACAATGAGCAGTTCTTC
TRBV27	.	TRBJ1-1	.	CASSPQQGLGTEAFF	TGTGCCAGCAGTCCTCAACAGGGATTGGGCACTGAAGCTTTCTTT
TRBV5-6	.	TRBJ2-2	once	CASSFLGQGTGELFF	TGTGCCAGCAGCTTCCTCGGACAAGGTACCGGGGAGCTGTTTTTT
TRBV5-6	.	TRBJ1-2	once	CASSPGTPIYGYTF	TGTGCCAGCAGCCCCGGGACACCGATTTATGGCTACACCTTC
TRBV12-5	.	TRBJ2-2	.	CASGLRVGWCGGQVCTGELFF	TGTGCTAGTGGTTTAAGGGTTGGTTGGTGTGGGGGCCAGGTATGCACCGGGGAGCTGTTTTTT
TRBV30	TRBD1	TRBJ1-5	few	CAWSGDRGNQPQHF	TGTGCCTGGAGTGGGGACAGGGGCAATCAGCCCCAGCATTTT
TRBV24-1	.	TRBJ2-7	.	CATSDHQGKGYEQYF	TGTGCCACCAGTGATCACCAGGGAAAGGGCTACGAGCAGTACTTC
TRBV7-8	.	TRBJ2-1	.	CASSFGTPRDEQFF	TGTGCCAGCTCCTTCGGGACTCCTCGGGATGAGCAGTTCTTC
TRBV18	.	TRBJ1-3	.	CASYGSDSGNTIYF	TGTGCCAGCTACGGGTCCGACTCTGGAAACACCATATATTTT
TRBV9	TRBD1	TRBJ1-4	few	CASSSPPWTGDNEKLFF	TGTGCCAGCAGCTCCCCTCCGTGGACAGGCGATAATGAAAAACTGTTTTTT
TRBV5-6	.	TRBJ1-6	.	CASSWGRGIRSPLHF	TGTGCCAGCAGCTGGGGGAGGGGGATTCGGTCACCCCTCCACTTT
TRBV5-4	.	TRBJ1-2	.	CASNLQGVKFGGYTF	TGTGCCAGCAACTTACAGGGAGTTAAGTTTGGTGGCTACACCTTC
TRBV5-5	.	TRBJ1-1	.	CASSQPFSGRGNTEAFF	TGTGCCAGCAGCCAACCCTTTTCGGGGCGGGGGAACACTGAAGCTTTCTTT
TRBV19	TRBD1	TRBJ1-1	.	CASSMDRALTEAFF	TGTGCCAGTAGCATGGACAGGGCGCTCACTGAAGCTTTCTTT
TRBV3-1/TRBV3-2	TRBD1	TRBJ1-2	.	CASSPTRDSFYGYTF	TGTGCCAGCAGCCCCACCCGGGACAGCTTCTATGGCTACACCTTC
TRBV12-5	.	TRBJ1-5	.	CASGLVREGSNQPQHF	TGTGCTAGTGGTTTGGTACGCGAGGGAAGCAATCAGCCCCAGCATTTT
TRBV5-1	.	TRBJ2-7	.	CASSLAAQGGGEQYF	TGCGCCAGCAGCTTGGCCGCGCAGGGGGGTGGGGAGCAGTACTTC
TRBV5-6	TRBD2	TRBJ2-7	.	CASSLSGGHSYEQYF	TGTGCCAGCAGCTTGAGCGGGGGGCACTCCTACGAGCAGTACTTC
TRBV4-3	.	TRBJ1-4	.	CASSQVNSGTPYREKLFF	TGCGCCAGCAGCCAAGTCAATTCAGGGACTCCCTATAGGGAAAAACTGTTTTTT
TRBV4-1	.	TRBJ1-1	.	CASSPAEGGEAFF	TGCGCCAGCAGCCCTGCCGAAGGCGGTGAAGCTTTCTTT
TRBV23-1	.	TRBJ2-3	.	CASSPRLRCGTDTQYF	TGCGCCAGCAGTCCCCGACTGAGATGTGGGACAGATACGCAGTATTTT
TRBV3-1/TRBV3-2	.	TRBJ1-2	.	CASSQEPSGGYTF	TGTGCCAGCAGCCAAGAACCAAGCGGTGGCTACACCTTC
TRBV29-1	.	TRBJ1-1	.	CSVGHPNTEAFF	TGCAGCGTGGGGCATCCGAACACTGAAGCTTTCTTT
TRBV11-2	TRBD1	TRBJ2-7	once	CASSFMGQGSYEQYF	TGTGCCAGCAGCTTCATGGGACAGGGCTCCTACGAGCAGTACTTC
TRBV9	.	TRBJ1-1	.	CASSLLQGLAPEAFF	TGTGCCAGCAGCCTACTTCAGGGCCTCGCTCCTGAAGCTTTCTTT
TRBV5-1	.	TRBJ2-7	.	CASSLGQGKPLEQYF	TGCGCCAGCAGCTTGGGGCAGGGGAAACCTCTGGAGCAGTACTTC
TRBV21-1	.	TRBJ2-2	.	CASASDLQGPNTGELFF	TGTGCCAGCGCTTCCGACCTACAGGGCCCGAACACCGGGGAGCTGTTTTTT
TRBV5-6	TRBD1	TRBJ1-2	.	CASSLRGPGQGAGYGYTF	TGTGCCAGCAGCTTGCGGGGACCGGGGCAGGGGGCAGGCTATGGCTACACCTTC
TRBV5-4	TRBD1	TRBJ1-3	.	CASSSGTAANTIYF	TGTGCCAGCAGCTCCGGGACAGCGGCGAACACCATATATTTT
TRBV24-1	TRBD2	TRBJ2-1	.	CATSDGGSGEYNEQFF	TGTGCCACCAGTGATGGGGGGAGCGGGGAGTACAATGAGCAGTTCTTC